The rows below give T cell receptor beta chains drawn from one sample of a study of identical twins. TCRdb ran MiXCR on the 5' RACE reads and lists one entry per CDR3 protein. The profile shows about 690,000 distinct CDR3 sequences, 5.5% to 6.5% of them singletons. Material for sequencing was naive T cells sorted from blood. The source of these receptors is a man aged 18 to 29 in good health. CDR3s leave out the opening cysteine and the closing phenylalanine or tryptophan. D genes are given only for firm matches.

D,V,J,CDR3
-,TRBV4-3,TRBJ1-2,ASSQDLVLENGYT
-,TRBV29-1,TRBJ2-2,SVPDSGGELF
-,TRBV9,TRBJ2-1,ASSPQGFSSYNEQF
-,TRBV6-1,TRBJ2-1,ASSPLNRHEQF
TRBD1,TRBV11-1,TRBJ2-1,ASSLAGQGEWLYNEQF
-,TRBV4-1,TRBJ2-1,ASSQPQGIFYNEQF
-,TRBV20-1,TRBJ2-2,SARVETNTGELF
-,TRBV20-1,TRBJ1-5,SATRINQPQH
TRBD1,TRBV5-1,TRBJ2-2,ASTQGAGTGELF
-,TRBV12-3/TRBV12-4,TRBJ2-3,ASSLMGGTQY
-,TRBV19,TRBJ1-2,ASSPYSGSGYT
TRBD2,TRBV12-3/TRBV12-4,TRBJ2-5,ASSPLGLVETQY
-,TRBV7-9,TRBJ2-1,ASSLSLAYNEQF
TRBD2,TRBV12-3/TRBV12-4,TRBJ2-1,ASSSSGSTYNEQF
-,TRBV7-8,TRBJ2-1,ASSARSLGSNEQF
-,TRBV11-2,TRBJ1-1,ASSLSGMAMNTEAF
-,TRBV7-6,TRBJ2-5,ASSLQGFEETQY
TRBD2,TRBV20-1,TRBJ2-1,SAPRQLAVAYNEQF
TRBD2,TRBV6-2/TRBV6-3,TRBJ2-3,ASRSPLAGDTTDTQY
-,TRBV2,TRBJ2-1,ASTGTLDNEQF
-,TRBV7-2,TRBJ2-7,ASSQSWEQY
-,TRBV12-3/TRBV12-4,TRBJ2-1,ASRLPGGGKNEQF
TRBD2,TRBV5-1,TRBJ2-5,ASSLGLAGGPKTQY
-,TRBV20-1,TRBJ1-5,SARWGFDQPQH
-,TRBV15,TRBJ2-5,ATSREGPTQETQY
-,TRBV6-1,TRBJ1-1,ASISWGHGVTEAF
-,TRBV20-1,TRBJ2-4,SARDVGDNIQY
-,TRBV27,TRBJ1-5,ASSPLGARLKPQH
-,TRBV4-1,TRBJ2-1,ASSQERVLSYNEQF
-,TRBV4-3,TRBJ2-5,ASSQGSQPWGETQY
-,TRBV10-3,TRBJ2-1,AISEELVGNEQF
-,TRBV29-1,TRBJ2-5,SVERQVGETQY
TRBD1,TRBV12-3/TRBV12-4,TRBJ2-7,ASRTGQPSLEQY
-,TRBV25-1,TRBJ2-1,ASSEGWASYNEQF
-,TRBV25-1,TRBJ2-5,ASSGEKTQY
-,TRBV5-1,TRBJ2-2,ASSPSETRPKGTGELF
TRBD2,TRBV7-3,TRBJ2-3,ASSSPGLARSTQY
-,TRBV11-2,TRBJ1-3,ASSLFSAARRDSGNTIY
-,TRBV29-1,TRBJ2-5,SVPQGGPETQY
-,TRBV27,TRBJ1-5,ASSSRGFRNQPQD
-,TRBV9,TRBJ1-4,ASSDNPWGADENEKLF
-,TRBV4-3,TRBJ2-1,ASSQTSVLSSYNEQF
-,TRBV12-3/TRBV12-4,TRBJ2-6,ASSLSPDGANVLT
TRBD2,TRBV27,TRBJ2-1,ASSPGASGYNEQF
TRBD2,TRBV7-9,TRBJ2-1,ASSSNTLAAFHNEQF
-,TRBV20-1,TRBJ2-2,SAYKEGIKVGELF
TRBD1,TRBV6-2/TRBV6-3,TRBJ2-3,ASSSQGAADTQY
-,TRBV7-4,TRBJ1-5,ASSSSRGTYQPQH
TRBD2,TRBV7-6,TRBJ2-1,ASSLAAGGVNEQF
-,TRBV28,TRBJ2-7,ASSFGDSYEQY
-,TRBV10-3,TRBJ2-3,AISEAGRLHTQY
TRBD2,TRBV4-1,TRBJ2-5,ASSLLAGVRETQY
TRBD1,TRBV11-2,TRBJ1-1,ASSSQGAGTEAF
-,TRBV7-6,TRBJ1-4,ASSLQGPNEKLF